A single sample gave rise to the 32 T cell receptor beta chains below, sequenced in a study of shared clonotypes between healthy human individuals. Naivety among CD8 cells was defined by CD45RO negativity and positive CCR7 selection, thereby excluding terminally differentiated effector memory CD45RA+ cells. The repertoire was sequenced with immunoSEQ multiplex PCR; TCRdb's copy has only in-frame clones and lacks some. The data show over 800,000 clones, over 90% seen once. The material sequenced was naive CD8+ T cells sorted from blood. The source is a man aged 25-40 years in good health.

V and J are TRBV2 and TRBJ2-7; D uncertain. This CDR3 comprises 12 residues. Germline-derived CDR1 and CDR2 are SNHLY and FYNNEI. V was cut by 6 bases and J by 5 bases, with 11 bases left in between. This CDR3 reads CASRGFRDEQYF. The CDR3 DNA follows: TGTGCCAGCAGAGGATTTAGGGACGAGCAGTACTTC.

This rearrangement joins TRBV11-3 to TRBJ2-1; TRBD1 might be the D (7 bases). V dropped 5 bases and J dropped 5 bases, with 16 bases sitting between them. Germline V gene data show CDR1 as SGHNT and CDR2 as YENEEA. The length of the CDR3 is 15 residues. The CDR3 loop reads CASSAWGDSNNEQFF. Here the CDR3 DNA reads TGTGCCAGCAGCGCCTGGGGGGACAGTAACAATGAGCAGTTCTTC. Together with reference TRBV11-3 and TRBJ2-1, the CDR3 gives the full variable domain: EAGVVQSPRYKIIEKKQPVAFWCNPISGHNTLYWYLQNLGQGPELLIRYENEEAVDDSQLPKDRFSAERLKGVDSTLKIQPAELGDSAVYLCASSAWGDSNNEQFFGPGTRLTVL.

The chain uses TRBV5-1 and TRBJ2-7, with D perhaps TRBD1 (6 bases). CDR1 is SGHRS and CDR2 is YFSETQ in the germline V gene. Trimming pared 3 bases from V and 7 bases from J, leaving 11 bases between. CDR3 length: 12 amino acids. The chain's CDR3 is CASSSGVGEQYF. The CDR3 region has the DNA TGCGCCAGCAGCTCAGGGGTCGGGGAGCAGTACTTC. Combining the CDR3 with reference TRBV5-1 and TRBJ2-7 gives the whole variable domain KAGVTQTPRYLIKTRGQQVTLSCSPISGHRSVSWYQQTPGQGLQFLFEYFSETQRNKGNFPGRFSGRQFSNSRSEMNVSTLELGDSALYLCASSSGVGEQYFGPGTRLTVT.

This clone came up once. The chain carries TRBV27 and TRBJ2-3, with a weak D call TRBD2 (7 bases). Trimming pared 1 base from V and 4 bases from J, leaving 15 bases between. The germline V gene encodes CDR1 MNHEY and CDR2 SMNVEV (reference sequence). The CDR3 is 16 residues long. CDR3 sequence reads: CASSLYAGAGADTQYF. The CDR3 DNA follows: TGTGCCAGCAGTTTATATGCGGGAGCAGGGGCAGATACGCAGTATTTT.

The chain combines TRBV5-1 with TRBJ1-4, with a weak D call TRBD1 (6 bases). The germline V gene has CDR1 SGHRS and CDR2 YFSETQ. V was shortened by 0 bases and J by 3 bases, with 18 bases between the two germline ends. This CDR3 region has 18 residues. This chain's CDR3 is CASSLGFGGRTANEKLFF. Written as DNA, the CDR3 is TGCGCCAGCAGCTTGGGGTTTGGGGGGCGGACGGCTAATGAAAAACTGTTTTTT. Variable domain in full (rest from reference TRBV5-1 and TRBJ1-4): KAGVTQTPRYLIKTRGQQVTLSCSPISGHRSVSWYQQTPGQGLQFLFEYFSETQRNKGNFPGRFSGRQFSNSRSEMNVSTLELGDSALYLCASSLGFGGRTANEKLFFGSGTQLSVL.

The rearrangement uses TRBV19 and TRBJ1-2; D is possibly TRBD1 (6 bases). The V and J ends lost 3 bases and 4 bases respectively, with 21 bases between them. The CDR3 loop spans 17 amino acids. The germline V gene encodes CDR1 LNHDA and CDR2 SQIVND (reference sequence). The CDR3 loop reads CASSIPYSTGILYGYTF. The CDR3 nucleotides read TGTGCCAGTAGTATCCCCTACTCCACAGGGATCCTCTATGGCTACACCTTC.

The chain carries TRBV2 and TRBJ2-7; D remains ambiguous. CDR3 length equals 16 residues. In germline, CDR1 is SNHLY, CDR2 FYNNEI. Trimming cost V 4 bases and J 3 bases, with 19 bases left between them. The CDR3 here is CASSGPYPSENYEQYF. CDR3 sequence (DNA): TGTGCCAGCAGTGGTCCTTATCCTTCCGAGAACTACGAGCAGTACTTC.

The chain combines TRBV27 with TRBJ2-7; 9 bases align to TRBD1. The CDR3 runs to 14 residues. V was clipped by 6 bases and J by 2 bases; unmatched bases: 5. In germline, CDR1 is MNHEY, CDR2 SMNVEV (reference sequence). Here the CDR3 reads CASSWDRAPYEQYF. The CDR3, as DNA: TGTGCCAGCAGCTGGGACAGGGCCCCCTACGAGCAGTACTTC.

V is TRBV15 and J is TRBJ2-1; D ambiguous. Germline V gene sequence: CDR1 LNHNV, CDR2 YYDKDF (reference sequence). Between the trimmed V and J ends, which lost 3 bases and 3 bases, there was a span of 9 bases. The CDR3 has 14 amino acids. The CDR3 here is CATSRENYYNEQFF. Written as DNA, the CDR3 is TGTGCCACCAGCAGGGAAAACTACTACAATGAGCAGTTCTTC.

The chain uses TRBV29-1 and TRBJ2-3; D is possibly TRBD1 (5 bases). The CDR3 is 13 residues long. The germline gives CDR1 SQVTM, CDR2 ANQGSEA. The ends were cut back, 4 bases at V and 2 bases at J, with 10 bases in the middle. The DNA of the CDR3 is TGCAGCGTTGTGCCCAGGGTCACAGATACGCAGTATTTT. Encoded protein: CSVVPRVTDTQYF.

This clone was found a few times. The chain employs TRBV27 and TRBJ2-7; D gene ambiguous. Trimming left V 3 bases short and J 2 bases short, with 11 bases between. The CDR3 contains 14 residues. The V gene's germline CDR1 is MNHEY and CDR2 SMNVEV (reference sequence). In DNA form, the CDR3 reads TGTGCCAGCAGTTTGACGGGTGCCCCCTACGAGCAGTACTTC. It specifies CASSLTGAPYEQYF.

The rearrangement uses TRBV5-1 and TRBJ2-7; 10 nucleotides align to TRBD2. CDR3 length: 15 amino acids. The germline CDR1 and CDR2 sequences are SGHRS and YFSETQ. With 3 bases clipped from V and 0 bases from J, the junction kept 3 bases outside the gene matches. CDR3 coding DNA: TGCGCCAGCAGCTCCGGGACTAGCGCCTCCTACGAGCAGTACTTC. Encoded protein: CASSSGTSASYEQYF.

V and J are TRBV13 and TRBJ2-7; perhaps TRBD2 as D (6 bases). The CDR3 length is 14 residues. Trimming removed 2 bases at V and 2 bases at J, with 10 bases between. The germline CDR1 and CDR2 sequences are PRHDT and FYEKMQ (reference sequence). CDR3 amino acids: CASSLQRAAYEQYF. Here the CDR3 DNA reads TGTGCCAGCAGCTTACAGCGGGCCGCCTACGAGCAGTACTTC.

Written as DNA, the CDR3 is TGTGCCAGCAGCACAACGGACAGGGGGCGCGAGCAGTACTTC. Amino acid sequence: CASSTTDRGREQYF. The J gene is TRBJ2-7, the V gene TRBV7-2, with TRBD1 identical over 11 bases. There are 14 residues in the CDR3. Per germline, CDR1 SGHTA and CDR2 FQGNSA. V dropped 5 bases and J dropped 6; count of bases not matched to a gene: 6.

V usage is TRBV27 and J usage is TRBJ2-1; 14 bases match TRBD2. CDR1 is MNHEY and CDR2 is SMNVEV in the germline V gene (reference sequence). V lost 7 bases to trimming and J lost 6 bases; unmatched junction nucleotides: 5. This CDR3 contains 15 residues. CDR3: CASTSGTSGSNEQFF. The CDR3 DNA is TGTGCCAGCACCTCCGGGACTAGCGGGAGCAATGAGCAGTTCTTC.

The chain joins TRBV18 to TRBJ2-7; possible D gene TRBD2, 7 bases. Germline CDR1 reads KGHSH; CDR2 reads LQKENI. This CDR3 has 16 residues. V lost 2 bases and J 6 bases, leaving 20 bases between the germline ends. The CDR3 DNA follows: TGTGCCAGCTCACCAGTGATACGGGGGGCGCGGTCCGAGCAGTACTTC. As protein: CASSPVIRGARSEQYF.

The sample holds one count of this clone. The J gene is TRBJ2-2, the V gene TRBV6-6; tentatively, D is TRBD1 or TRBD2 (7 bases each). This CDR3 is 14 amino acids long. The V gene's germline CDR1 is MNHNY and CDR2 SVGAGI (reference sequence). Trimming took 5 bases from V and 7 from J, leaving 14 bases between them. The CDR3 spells CASSGQGEGGELFF. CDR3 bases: TGTGCCAGCAGTGGCCAGGGGGAGGGCGGGGAGCTGTTTTTT.

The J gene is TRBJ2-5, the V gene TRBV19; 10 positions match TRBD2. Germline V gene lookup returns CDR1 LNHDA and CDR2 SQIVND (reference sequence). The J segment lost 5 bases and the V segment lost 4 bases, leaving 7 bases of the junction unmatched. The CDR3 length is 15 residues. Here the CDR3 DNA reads TGTGCCAGTAGTAATGCCCTAGCGGGAGATGAGACCCAGTACTTC. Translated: CASSNALAGDETQYF.

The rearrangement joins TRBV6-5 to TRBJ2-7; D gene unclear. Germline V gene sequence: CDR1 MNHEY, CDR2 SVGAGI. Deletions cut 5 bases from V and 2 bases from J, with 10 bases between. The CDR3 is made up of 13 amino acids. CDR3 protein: CASSIHRTYEQYF. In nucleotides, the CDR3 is TGTGCCAGCAGTATACACAGAACCTACGAGCAGTACTTC.

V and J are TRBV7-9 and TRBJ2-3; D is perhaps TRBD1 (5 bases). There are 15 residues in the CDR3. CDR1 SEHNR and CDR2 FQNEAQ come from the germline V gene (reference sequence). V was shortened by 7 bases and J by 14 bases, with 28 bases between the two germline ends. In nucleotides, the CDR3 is TGTGCCAGCACCTGGACCGGCCAAACGAACAGGTATCCGTATTTT. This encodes CASTWTGQTNRYPYF. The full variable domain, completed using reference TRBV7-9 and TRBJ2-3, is DTGVSQNPRHKITKRGQNVTFRCDPISEHNRLYWYRQTLGQGPEFLTYFQNEAQLEKSRLLSDRFSAERPKGSFSTLEIQRTEQGDSAMYLCASTWTGQTNRYPYFGPGTRLTVL.

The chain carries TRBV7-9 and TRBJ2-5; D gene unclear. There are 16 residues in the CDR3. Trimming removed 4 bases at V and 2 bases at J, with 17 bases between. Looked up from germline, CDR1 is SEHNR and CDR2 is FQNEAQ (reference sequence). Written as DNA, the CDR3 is TGTGCCAGCAGCTATCGACTCACCGGCTTGCAAGAGACCCAGTACTTC. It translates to CASSYRLTGLQETQYF.

CDR3 sequence (DNA): TGTGCCAGCAGCTCTGGAAGCCAAGGGGTGAACACTGAAGCTTTCTTT. Translated: CASSSGSQGVNTEAFF. The rearrangement uses TRBV7-9 and TRBJ1-1; tentatively, D is TRBD1 (5 bases). Germline-derived CDR1 and CDR2 are SEHNR and FQNEAQ (reference sequence). V lost 4 bases and J lost 0, with 15 bases in between. The CDR3 length is 16 residues. The whole variable domain, filled in from reference TRBV7-9 and TRBJ1-1, reads DTGVSQNPRHKITKRGQNVTFRCDPISEHNRLYWYRQTLGQGPEFLTYFQNEAQLEKSRLLSDRFSAERPKGSFSTLEIQRTEQGDSAMYLCASSSGSQGVNTEAFFGQGTRLTVV.

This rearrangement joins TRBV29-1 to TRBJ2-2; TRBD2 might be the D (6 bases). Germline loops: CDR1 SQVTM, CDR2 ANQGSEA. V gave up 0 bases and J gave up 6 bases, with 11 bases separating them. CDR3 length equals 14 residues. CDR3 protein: CSVEDLRDSGELFF. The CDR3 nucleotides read TGCAGCGTTGAAGATTTGCGGGACTCCGGGGAGCTGTTTTTT.

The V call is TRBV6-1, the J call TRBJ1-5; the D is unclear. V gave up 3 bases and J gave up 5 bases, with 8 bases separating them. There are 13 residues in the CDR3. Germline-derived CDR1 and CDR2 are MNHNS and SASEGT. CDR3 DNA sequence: TGTGCCAGCAGTGAGCATAATGATCAGCCCCAGCATTTT. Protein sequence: CASSEHNDQPQHF.

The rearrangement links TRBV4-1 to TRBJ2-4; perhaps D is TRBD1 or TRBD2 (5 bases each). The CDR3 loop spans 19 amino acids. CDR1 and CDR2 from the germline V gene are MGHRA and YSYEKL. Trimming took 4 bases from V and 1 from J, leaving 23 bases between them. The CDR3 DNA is TGCGCCAGCAGCCTCAGTAGACCTAAAGGGACCGGGGCCAAAAACATTCAGTACTTC. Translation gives CASSLSRPKGTGAKNIQYF.

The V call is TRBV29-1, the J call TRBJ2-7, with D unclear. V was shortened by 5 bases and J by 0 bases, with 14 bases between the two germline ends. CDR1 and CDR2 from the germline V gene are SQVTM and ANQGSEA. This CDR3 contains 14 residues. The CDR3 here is CSVTLLDSSYEQYF. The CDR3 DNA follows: TGCAGCGTTACCCTACTTGATAGCTCCTACGAGCAGTACTTC.

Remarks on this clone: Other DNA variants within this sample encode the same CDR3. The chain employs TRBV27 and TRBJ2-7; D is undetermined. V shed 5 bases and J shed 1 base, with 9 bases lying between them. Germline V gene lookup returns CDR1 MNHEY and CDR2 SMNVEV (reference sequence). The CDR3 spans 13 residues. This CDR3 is CASSPGISYEQYF. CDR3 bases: TGTGCCAGCAGTCCCGGAATTTCCTACGAGCAGTACTTC.

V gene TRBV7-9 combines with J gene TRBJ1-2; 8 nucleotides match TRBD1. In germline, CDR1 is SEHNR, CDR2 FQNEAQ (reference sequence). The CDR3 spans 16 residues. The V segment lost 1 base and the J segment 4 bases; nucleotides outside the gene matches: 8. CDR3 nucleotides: TGTGCCAGCAGCTTAGAGGGCAGGGGGCATCCCTATGGCTACACCTTC. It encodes CASSLEGRGHPYGYTF. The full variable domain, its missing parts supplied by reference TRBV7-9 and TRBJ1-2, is DTGVSQNPRHKITKRGQNVTFRCDPISEHNRLYWYRQTLGQGPEFLTYFQNEAQLEKSRLLSDRFSAERPKGSFSTLEIQRTEQGDSAMYLCASSLEGRGHPYGYTFGSGTRLTVV.

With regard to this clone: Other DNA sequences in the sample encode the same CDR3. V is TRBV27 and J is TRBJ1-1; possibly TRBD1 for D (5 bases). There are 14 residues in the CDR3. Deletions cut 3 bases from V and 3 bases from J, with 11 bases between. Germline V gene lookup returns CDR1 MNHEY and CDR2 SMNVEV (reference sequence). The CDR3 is CASSFGGADTEAFF. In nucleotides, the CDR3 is TGTGCCAGCAGTTTCGGAGGGGCTGACACTGAAGCTTTCTTT.

CDR3 nucleotides: TGCGCCAGCAGCTTGTCGGTCAGCCAAGAGACCCAGTACTTC. Protein: CASSLSVSQETQYF. The chain links TRBV5-1 to TRBJ2-5; D call uncertain. With 1 base removed from V and 1 base from J, the gap between germline ends came to 8 bases. Germline V lookup: CDR1 SGHRS, CDR2 YFSETQ. The CDR3 totals 14 residues.

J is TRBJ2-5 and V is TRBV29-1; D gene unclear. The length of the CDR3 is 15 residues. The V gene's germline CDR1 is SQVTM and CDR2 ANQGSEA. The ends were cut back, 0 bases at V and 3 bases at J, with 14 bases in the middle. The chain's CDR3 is CSVEDPTEVEETQYF. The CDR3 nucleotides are TGCAGCGTTGAAGATCCCACCGAAGTAGAAGAGACCCAGTACTTC.

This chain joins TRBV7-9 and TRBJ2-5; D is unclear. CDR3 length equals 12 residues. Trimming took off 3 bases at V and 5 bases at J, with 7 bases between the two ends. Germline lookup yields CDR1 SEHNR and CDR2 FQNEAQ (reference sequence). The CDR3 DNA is TGTGCCAGCAGCTTCGGCCGGGAGACCCAGTACTTC. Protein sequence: CASSFGRETQYF.